This TCR beta chain originates from a study of blood T cell repertoires in COVID-19. In the study's own analysis: The authors estimated nucleated cell counts from reference gene primer amplification. Measured with immunoSEQ multiplex PCR; TCRdb has only the in-frame clones, and not every one. V and J calls and clone size come straight from that table; D and trimming were deduced from the DNA. This table holds nearly 250,000 clones, roughly 82% found once. Trimming pared 0 bases from V and 11 bases from J, leaving 22 bases between. Germline CDR1 LGHNA, CDR2 YNFKEQ. CDR3 length: 16 amino acids. Clinical history reported by participants formed the basis on which cohorts were assigned.

Input material: PBMCs or T cells enriched from blood (not recorded which). The chain has TRBV4-2 and TRBJ1-1, with D perhaps matching TRBD1 (5 bases). The TCR was taken from a woman aged 50 to 60 who had recovered from COVID-19. CDR3 protein: CASSQEGRGAPREAFF. The CDR3 DNA is TGTGCCAGCAGCCAAGAGGGACGGGGAGCGCCCCGGGAGGCTTTCTTT.